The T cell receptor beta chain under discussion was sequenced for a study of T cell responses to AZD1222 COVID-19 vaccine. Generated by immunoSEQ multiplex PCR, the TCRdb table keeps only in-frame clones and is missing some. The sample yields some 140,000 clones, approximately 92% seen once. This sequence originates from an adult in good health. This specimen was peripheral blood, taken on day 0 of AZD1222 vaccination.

CDR3 nucleotides: TGCGCCAGCAGCTTGAGGGCAGGGGCGGAAGGAAACACCATATATTTT. Translation: CASSLRAGAEGNTIYF. The rearrangement links TRBV5-1 to TRBJ1-3; perhaps TRBD1 as D (6 bases). The length of the CDR3 is 16 residues. V gave up 1 base and J gave up 4 bases, with 15 bases separating them. Per the germline V gene, CDR1 is SGHRS and CDR2 is YFSETQ.